The subject of this entry is one T cell receptor beta chain. What it binds is not known. The investigators split CD4+ cells into a CD45RA+ naive subset and a CD45RA-negative memory subset. These data belong to a study of shared clonotypes between healthy human individuals. Background on the study: Researchers drew samples from a couple of women and a few men aged 18 to 49.

The V gene's germline CDR1 is SGHTA and CDR2 FQGTGA. With 5 bases clipped from V and 7 bases from J, the junction kept 4 bases outside the gene matches. The CDR3 contains 12 residues. General study points: Relative to clonotypes present in all four donors, those not shared had lower generation probabilities.

Produced via immunoSEQ multiplex PCR; TCRdb's table is partial and in-frame only. The data contain approximately 740,000 clones, around two thirds of them singletons. The TCR originated in a woman in her thirties in good health. The gene calls are TRBV7-3 and TRBJ1-1; 7 nucleotides align to TRBD1. Specimen: memory CD4+ T cells sorted from blood. Subset given: CD45RA-negative fraction. CDR3 loop: CASSIQGIEAFF. The CDR3 bases are TGTGCCAGCAGCATACAGGGGATTGAAGCTTTCTTT.